These T cell receptor beta chains were read from a single sample in a study of neurological immune-mediated disorders. TCRdb redid the calling of the 5' RACE reads with MiXCR, one entry per CDR3 protein. The sample holds some 30,000 distinct CDR3 sequences; over 12% are singletons and the top ten take 27%. The sample consisted of PBMCs. Source of these receptors: a man between 65 and 85 years old in good health. The CDR3 runs from the conserved cysteine through the conserved F or W. A D gene is named only where the DNA matches it firmly. Expanded clones get a size class; other rows say once, few or many, or leave the size out.

d_gene | j_gene | abundance | v_gene | CDR3aa | CDR3nt
NA | TRBJ2-7 | many | TRBV6-2/TRBV6-3 | CASKAVGSYEQYF | TGTGCCAGCAAGGCGGTTGGGTCCTACGAGCAGTACTTC
NA | TRBJ1-1 | many | TRBV20-1 | CSALTGGTEAFF | TGCAGTGCACTCACCGGAGGCACTGAAGCTTTCTTT
NA | TRBJ2-3 | few | TRBV11-3 | CASSPLGADTQYF | TGTGCCAGCAGCCCTCTCGGGGCAGATACGCAGTATTTT
NA | TRBJ1-5 | many | TRBV27 | CASSLTDNQPQHF | TGTGCCAGCAGTTTAACAGACAATCAGCCCCAGCATTTT
NA | TRBJ2-1 | many | TRBV29-1 | CSVLPLQGPTYNEQFF | TGCAGCGTGCTTCCCCTACAGGGACCTACTTACAATGAGCAGTTCTTC
TRBD1 | TRBJ2-5 | many | TRBV5-1 | CASSPGTAKETQYF | TGCGCCAGCAGCCCGGGGACAGCCAAAGAGACCCAGTACTTC
NA | TRBJ2-1 | NA | TRBV7-2 | CASSSQRGPNEQFF | TGTGCCAGCAGCTCTCAACGGGGGCCCAATGAGCAGTTCTTC
NA | TRBJ1-1 | many | TRBV12-3/TRBV12-4 | CASSFQRGNTEAFF | TGTGCCAGCAGTTTTCAACGGGGGAACACTGAAGCTTTCTTT
TRBD1 | TRBJ2-6 | many | TRBV7-3 | CASSSIGTGTAGANVLTF | TGTGCCAGCAGCTCTATTGGGACAGGGACGGCTGGGGCCAACGTCCTGACTTTC
TRBD2 | TRBJ2-1 | many | TRBV20-1 | CSARGKIAGVGNEQFF | TGCAGTGCTAGAGGCAAGATAGCGGGGGTTGGAAATGAGCAGTTCTTC
TRBD1 | TRBJ1-6 | few | TRBV18 | CASSPLGTGAYNSPLHF | TGTGCCAGCTCACCACTCGGGACAGGGGCCTATAATTCACCCCTCCACTTT
TRBD1 | TRBJ2-7 | many | TRBV28 | CASSFNPRDRVYGRYEQYF | TGTGCCAGCAGTTTCAACCCCCGGGACAGGGTTTACGGTCGCTACGAGCAGTACTTC
NA | TRBJ2-7 | medium-sized | TRBV5-6 | CASSLTTEGGFRAQYF | TGTGCCAGCAGCTTGACGACCGAGGGGGGTTTTCGTGCGCAGTACTTC
NA | TRBJ2-7 | many | TRBV19 | CASSNHYEQYF | TGTGCCAGTTCCAATCATTACGAGCAGTACTTC
NA | TRBJ1-2 | many | TRBV7-3 | CASSSTPRTDSNYGYTF | TGTGCCAGCAGCTCCACACCTCGGACGGATTCTAACTATGGCTACACCTTC
TRBD1 | TRBJ2-3 | many | TRBV5-8 | CASSIVGQGFSTDTQYF | TGTGCCAGCAGCATCGTGGGACAGGGTTTTAGCACAGATACGCAGTATTTT
NA | TRBJ2-7 | once | TRBV4-3 | CASSQWTGREQYF | TGCGCCAGCAGCCAATGGACGGGGAGAGAGCAATACTTC
NA | TRBJ1-4 | many | TRBV7-9 | CASSLAGGDEKLFF | TGTGCCAGCAGCTTAGCAGGCGGGGACGAAAAACTGTTTTTT
NA | TRBJ2-1 | many | TRBV20-1 | CSSTRDNPNEQFF | TGCAGTAGTACCCGGGACAACCCAAATGAGCAGTTCTTC
TRBD2 | TRBJ2-5 | many | TRBV10-2 | CASSGGTSGQETQYF | TGCGCCAGCAGTGGCGGGACTAGCGGGCAAGAGACCCAGTACTTC
NA | TRBJ1-5 | many | TRBV6-2/TRBV6-3 | CASSQGDQPQHF | TGTGCCAGCAGTCAGGGAGATCAGCCCCAGCATTTT
NA | TRBJ1-2 | many | TRBV5-1 | CASSLVGQGSTF | NA
TRBD1 | TRBJ1-5 | NA | TRBV20-1 | CSARTGTGGNQPQHF | TGCAGTGCTAGAACTGGGACAGGGGGCAATCAGCCCCAGCATTTT
TRBD1 | TRBJ2-6 | many | TRBV11-2 | CASSFPGTDSGANVLTF | TGTGCCAGCAGCTTCCCCGGGACAGACTCTGGGGCCAACGTCCTGACTTTC
NA | TRBJ2-5 | many | TRBV7-2 | CASSLTPAIQETQYF | TGTGCCAGCAGCTTAACCCCTGCAATCCAAGAGACCCAGTACTTC
NA | TRBJ1-5 | many | TRBV11-2 | CASSSDRDQPQHF | TGTGCCAGCAGCTCGGACAGAGATCAGCCCCAGCATTTT
NA | TRBJ2-3 | many | TRBV10-3 | CAIKDGSADTQYF | TGTGCCATCAAGGACGGGTCGGCAGATACGCAGTATTTT
NA | TRBJ2-1 | NA | TRBV2 | CASSGTQEDNEQFF | TGTGCCAGCAGTGGGACGCAGGAGGACAATGAGCAGTTCTTC
NA | TRBJ2-3 | many | TRBV5-1 | CASSLGPRVGFADTQYF | TGCGCCAGCAGCTTGGGCCCCAGGGTGGGTTTCGCAGATACGCAGTATTTT
TRBD2 | TRBJ2-4 | medium-sized | TRBV7-2 | CASSKGLAQNIQYF | TGTGCCAGCAGCAAGGGACTAGCGCAAAACATTCAGTACTTC
TRBD1 | TRBJ2-5 | many | TRBV20-1 | CSARTGVSETQYF | TGCAGTGCCAGGACAGGGGTTTCGGAGACCCAGTACTTC
NA | TRBJ2-1 | many | TRBV24-1 | CATSDSGTPAAEQFF | TGTGCCACCAGTGATTCCGGGACTCCGGCGGCTGAGCAGTTCTTC
NA | TRBJ2-5 | many | TRBV20-1 | CSSVPPYQETQYF | TGCAGCTCTGTACCACCCTACCAAGAGACCCAGTACTTC
TRBD2 | TRBJ2-3 | many | TRBV2 | CASIPLAGGSTDTQYF | TGTGCCAGCATACCACTAGCGGGGGGAAGCACAGATACGCAGTATTTT
TRBD2 | TRBJ2-1 | NA | TRBV29-1 | CSGMILAGGEQFF | TGCAGCGGGATGATACTAGCGGGCGGTGAGCAGTTCTTC
TRBD2 | TRBJ2-3 | many | TRBV4-2 | CASSQASGGGSTDTQYF | TGTGCCAGCAGCCAAGCGAGTGGGGGGGGTAGCACAGATACGCAGTATTTT
NA | TRBJ2-7 | many | TRBV6-2/TRBV6-3 | CASTRRNPGYEQYF | TGTGCCAGCACCCGACGGAACCCAGGCTACGAGCAGTACTTC
NA | TRBJ2-7 | NA | TRBV14 | CASSHFSTGTNPYEQYF | TGTGCCAGCAGCCATTTTTCCACCGGGACAAATCCCTACGAGCAGTACTTC
NA | TRBJ1-5 | many | TRBV5-5 | CASTRDATGNQPQHF | TGTGCCAGCACCAGGGACGCGACGGGCAATCAGCCCCAGCATTTT
TRBD1 | TRBJ2-7 | medium-sized | TRBV7-2 | CASRGQGYEQYF | TGTGCCAGCAGGGGACAGGGCTACGAGCAGTACTTC
NA | TRBJ1-6 | once | TRBV7-2 | CASSRPGGGNYNSPLHF | TGTGCCAGCAGTCGTCCGGGGGGGGGGAACTATAATTCACCCCTCCACTTT
NA | TRBJ2-7 | many | TRBV27 | CASSFNSLGGTSYEQYF | TGTGCCAGCAGTTTTAATTCGCTCGGGGGAACATCCTACGAGCAGTACTTC